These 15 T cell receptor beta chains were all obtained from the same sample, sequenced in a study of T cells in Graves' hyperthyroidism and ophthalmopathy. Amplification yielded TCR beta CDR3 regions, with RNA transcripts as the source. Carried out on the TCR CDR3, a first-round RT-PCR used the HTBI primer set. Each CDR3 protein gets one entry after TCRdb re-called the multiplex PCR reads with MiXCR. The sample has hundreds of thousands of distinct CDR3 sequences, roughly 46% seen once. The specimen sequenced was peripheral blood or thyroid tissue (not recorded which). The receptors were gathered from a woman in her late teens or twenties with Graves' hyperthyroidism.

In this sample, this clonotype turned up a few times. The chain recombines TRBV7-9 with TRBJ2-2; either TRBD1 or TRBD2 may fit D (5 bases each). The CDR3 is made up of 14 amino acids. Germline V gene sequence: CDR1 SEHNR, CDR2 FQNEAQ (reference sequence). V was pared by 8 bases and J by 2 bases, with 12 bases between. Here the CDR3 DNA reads TGTGCCAGCGCGACGAGGGGCAACACCGGGGAGCTGTTTTTT. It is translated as CASATRGNTGELFF.

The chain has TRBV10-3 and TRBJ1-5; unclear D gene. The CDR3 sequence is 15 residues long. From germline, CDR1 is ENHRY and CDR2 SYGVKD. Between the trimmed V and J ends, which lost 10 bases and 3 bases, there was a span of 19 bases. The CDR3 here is CATGPGRDINQPQHF. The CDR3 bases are TGTGCCACCGGCCCCGGACGGGATATCAATCAGCCCCAGCATTTT.

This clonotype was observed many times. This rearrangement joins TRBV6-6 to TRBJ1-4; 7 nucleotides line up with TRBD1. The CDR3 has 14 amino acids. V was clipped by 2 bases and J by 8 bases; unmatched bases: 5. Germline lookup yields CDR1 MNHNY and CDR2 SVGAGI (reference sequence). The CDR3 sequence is CASSYPGQTEKLFF. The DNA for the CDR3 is TGTGCCAGCAGTTACCCGGGACAGACCGAAAAACTGTTTTTT.

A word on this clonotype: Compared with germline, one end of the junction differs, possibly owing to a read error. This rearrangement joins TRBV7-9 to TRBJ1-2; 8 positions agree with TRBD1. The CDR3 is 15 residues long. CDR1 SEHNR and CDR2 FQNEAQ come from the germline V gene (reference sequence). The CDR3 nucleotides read TGCGCCAGCAGCGTCCTTCAGGGGGCAACGGATGGCTACACCTTC. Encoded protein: CASSVLQGATDGYTF.

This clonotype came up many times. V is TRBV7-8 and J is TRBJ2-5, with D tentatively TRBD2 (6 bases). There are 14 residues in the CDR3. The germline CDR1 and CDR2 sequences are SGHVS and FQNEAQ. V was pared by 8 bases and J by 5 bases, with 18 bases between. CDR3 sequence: CASGTMRAGETQYF. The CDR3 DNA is TGTGCCAGCGGTACCATGCGCGCGGGGGAGACCCAGTACTTC.

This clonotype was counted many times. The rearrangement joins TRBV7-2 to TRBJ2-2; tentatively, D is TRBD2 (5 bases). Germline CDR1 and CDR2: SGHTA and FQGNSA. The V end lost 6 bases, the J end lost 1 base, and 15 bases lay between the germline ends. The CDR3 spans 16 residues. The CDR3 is CASSLARRMNTGELFF. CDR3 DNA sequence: TGTGCCAGCAGTTTGGCCAGGAGGATGAACACCGGGGAGCTGTTTTTT.

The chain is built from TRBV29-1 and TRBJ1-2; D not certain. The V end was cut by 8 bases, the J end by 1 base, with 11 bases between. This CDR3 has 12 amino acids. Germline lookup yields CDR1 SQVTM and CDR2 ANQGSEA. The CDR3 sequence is CSLARLNYGYTF. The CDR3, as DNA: TGCAGCTTAGCGCGACTTAACTATGGCTACACCTTC.

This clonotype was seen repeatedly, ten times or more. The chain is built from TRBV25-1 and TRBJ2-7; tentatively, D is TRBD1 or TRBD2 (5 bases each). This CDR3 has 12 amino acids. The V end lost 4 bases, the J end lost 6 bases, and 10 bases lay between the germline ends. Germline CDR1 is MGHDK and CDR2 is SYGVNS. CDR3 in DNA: TGTGCCAGCAGTGGGGGGACCTCCGAGCAGTACTTC. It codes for CASSGGTSEQYF.

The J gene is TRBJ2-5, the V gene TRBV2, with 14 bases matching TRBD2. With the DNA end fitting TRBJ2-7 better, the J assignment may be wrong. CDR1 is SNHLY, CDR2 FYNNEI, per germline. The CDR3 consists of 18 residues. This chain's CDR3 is CASSNGDMGLAGAYEQYF. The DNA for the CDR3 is TGTGCCAGCAGCAACGGGGACATGGGACTAGCGGGAGCCTACGAGCAGTACTTC.

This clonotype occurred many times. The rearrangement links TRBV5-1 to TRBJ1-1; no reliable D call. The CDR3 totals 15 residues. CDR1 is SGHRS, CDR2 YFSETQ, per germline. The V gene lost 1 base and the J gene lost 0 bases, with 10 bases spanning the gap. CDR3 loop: CASSLRAEVNTEAFF. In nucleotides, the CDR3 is TGCGCCAGCAGCTTGAGGGCAGAGGTGAACACTGAAGCTTTCTTT.

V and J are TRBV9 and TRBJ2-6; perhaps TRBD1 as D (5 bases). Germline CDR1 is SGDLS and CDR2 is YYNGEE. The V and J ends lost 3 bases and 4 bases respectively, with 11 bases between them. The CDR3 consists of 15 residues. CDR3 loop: CASSAAGSGANVLTF. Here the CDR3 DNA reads TGTGCCAGCAGCGCAGCAGGGTCCGGGGCCAACGTCCTGACTTTC.

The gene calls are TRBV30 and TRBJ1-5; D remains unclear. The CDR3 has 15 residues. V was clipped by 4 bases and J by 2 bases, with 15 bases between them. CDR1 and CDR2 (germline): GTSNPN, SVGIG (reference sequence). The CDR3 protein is CAWTARGWGNQPQHF. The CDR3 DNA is TGTGCCTGGACCGCCCGGGGATGGGGCAATCAGCCCCAGCATTTT. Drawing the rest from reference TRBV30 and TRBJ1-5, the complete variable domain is SQTIHQWPATLVQPVGSPLSLECTVEGTSNPNLYWYRQAAGRGLQLLFYSVGIGQISSEVPQNLSASRPQDRQFILSSKKLLLSDSGFYLCAWTARGWGNQPQHFGDGTRLSIL.

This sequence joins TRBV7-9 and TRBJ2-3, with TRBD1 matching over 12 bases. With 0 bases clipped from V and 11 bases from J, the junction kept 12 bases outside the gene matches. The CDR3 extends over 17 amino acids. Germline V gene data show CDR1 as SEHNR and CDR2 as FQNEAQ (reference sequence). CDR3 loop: CASSLALGQGASYEQYF. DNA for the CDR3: TGTGCCAGCAGCTTAGCCTTGGGACAGGGGGCGAGCTACGAGCAGTATTTT.

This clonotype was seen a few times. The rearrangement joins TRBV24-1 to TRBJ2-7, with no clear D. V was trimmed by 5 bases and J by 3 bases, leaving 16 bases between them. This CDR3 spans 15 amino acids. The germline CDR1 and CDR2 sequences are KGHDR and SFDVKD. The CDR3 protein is CATSVLPRVVYEQYF. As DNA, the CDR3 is TGTGCCACCAGTGTTCTTCCTCGAGTGGTCTACGAGCAGTACTTC.

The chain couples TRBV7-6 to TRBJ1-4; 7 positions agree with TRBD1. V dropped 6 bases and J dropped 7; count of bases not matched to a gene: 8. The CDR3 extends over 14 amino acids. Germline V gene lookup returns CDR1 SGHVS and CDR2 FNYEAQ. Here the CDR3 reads CASRPGTELEKLFF. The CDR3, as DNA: TGTGCCAGCAGGCCCGGGACAGAACTTGAAAAACTGTTTTTT.